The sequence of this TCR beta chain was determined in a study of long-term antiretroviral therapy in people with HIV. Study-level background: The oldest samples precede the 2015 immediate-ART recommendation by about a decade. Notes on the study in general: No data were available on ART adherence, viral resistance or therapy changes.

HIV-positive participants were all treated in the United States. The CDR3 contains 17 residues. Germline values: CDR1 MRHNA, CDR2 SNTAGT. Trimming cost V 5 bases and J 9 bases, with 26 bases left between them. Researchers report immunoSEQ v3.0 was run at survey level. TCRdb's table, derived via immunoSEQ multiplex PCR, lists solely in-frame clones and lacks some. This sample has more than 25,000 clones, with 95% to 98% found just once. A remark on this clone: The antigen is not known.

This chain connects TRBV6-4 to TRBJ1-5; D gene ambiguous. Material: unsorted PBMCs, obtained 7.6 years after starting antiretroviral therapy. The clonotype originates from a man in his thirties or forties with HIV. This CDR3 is CASSLPKEPKYQRPQHF. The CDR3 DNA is TGTGCCAGCAGTCTACCAAAAGAGCCCAAGTATCAGCGGCCCCAGCATTTT.